The sequence of this T cell receptor beta chain was determined in a study of beta chain features in type 1 diabetes. Reverse transcribing all isolated RNA meant expressed TCRB transcripts were sequenced. TCRdb keeps only in-frame clones here, not all; method: immunoSEQ multiplex PCR. This sample has about 410,000 clones, with about 15% found just once. A sort by CD45RO/CCR7/CD25/CD127/CD95/CD27 yielded CD4+ naive, central memory, regulatory and stem cell-like memory cells. CDR3 length: 13 amino acids. Germline assignment: CDR1 SGHTA and CDR2 FQGNSA. Trimming took 1 base from V and 1 from J, leaving 4 bases between them. This clone was counted only a few times. This CDR3 is also generated by other DNA sequences in the sample.

This clonotype was sampled from a man aged 30 to 45 in good health. The rearrangement links TRBV7-2 to TRBJ1-1; D remains unclear. The sample consisted of naive CD4+ T cells from blood. CDR3 loop: CASSLGRNTEAFF. CDR3 in DNA: TGTGCCAGCAGCTTAGGTAGGAACACTGAAGCTTTCTTT.